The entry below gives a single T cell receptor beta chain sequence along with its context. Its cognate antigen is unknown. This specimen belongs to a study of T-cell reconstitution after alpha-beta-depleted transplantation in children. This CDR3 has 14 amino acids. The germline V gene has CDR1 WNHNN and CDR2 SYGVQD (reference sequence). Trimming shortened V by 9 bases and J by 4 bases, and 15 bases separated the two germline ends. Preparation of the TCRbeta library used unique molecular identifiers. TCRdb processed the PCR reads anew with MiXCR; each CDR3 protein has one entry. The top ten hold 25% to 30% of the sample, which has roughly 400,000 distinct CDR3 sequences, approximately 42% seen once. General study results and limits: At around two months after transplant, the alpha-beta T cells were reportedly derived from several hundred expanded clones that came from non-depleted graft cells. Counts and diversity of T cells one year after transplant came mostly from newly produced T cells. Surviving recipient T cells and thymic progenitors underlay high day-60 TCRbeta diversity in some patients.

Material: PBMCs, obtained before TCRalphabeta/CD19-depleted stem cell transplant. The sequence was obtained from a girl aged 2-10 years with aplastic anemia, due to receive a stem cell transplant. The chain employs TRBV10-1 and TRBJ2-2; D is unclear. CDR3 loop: CARESGYITGELFF. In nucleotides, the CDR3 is TGCGCCAGGGAATCTGGATATATCACCGGGGAGCTGTTTTTT.